These 29 T cell receptor beta chains were sequenced from one sample in a study of T cells after yellow fever vaccination (dated by TCRdb to 2018 to 2020). The intended sense of this specimen's treatment or condition label: live attenuated yellow fever vaccine strain. Library preparation employed 5' RACE. The sequencer listed for this sample is Illumina HiSeq 2500. TCRdb applied fastp at Q25 and MiXCR to the public reads, then kept only in-frame beta chains. Here each entry gathers all rows of one CDR3 protein and keeps the most common genes and DNA. The sample data list about 500,000 distinct CDR3 sequences, and around a sixth of these were observed just once. In total, the top ten clones hold 17% of the sample. The sample here was PBMCs, taken 4 to 6 days after the first yellow fever vaccination. All receptors come from a man between 18 and 29 years old who received the YFV17D yellow fever vaccine.

This clonotype has just a few counts. The V gene is TRBV5-1, the J gene TRBJ2-2; maybe TRBD2 (7 bases). V was cut by 6 bases and J by 5 bases, with 20 bases left in between. Looked up from germline, CDR1 is SGHRS and CDR2 is YFSETQ. The CDR3 runs 16 residues. This CDR3 reads CASTPSAGAGTGELFF. The CDR3 bases are TGCGCCAGCACCCCCTCTGCGGGGGCGGGGACCGGGGAGCTGTTTTTT.

This clonotype was seen only a few times. This rearrangement joins TRBV24-1 to TRBJ1-3; TRBD1 might be the D (6 bases). Germline-derived CDR1 and CDR2 are KGHDR and SFDVKD. V was shortened by 1 base and J by 0 bases, with 15 bases between the two germline ends. This CDR3 region has 18 residues. CDR3 DNA sequence: TGTGCCACCAGTGATTTTAGGGGGACGGGGACCTCTGGAAACACCATATATTTT. It specifies CATSDFRGTGTSGNTIYF.

The table lists this clonotype with a few counts. The chain couples TRBV4-1 to TRBJ1-1; 7 bases fit TRBD1. Germline V gives CDR1 MGHRA, CDR2 YSYEKL. The CDR3 sequence is 14 residues long. V was pared by 4 bases and J by 7 bases, with 9 bases of the junction left unmatched. CDR3 protein: CASSPGQSGFEAFF. DNA for the CDR3: TGCGCCAGCAGCCCGGGACAGAGTGGCTTTGAAGCTTTCTTT.

This clonotype has a handful of counts. The chain is built from TRBV14 and TRBJ2-3, with D perhaps TRBD2 (6 bases). Germline loops: CDR1 SGHDN, CDR2 FVKESK. This CDR3 contains 15 residues. Between the trimmed V and J ends, which lost 1 base and 4 bases, there was a span of 12 bases. CDR3 DNA sequence: TGTGCCAGCAGCCAAGTACGGACTACAGCAGATACGCAGTATTTT. It yields the protein CASSQVRTTADTQYF.

The J gene is TRBJ2-7, the V gene TRBV4-3; D is unclear. The V end was cut by 0 bases, the J end by 6 bases, with 6 bases between. The CDR3 has 12 amino acids. Per germline, CDR1 LGHNA and CDR2 YSLEER. The CDR3 reads CASSQDLVEQYV. The CDR3 coding sequence is TGCGCCAGCAGCCAAGATCTGGTCGAGCAGTACGTC.

This clonotype occurred a few times. CDR3 loop: CASSKGTGGVEAFF. In nucleotides, the CDR3 is TGTGCCAGCAGTAAAGGAACAGGAGGGGTTGAAGCTTTCTTT. This chain uses TRBV13 with TRBJ1-1; D may be TRBD1 (5 bases). The V gene's germline CDR1 is PRHDT and CDR2 FYEKMQ (reference sequence). The CDR3 has 14 residues. The germline V and J ends were trimmed by 6 bases and 7 bases, with 18 bases remaining between them.

A few counts support this clonotype. This chain joins TRBV11-3 and TRBJ1-1; D uncertain. In germline, CDR1 is SGHNT, CDR2 YENEEA. CDR3 size: 14 residues. The germline V and J ends were trimmed by 4 bases and 7 bases, with 16 bases remaining between them. DNA of the CDR3: TGTGCCAGCAGCTCCGCCGCTTTTGGAGGTGAAGCTTTCTTT. It yields the protein CASSSAAFGGEAFF.

This clonotype was counted at least ten times. V and J are TRBV5-1 and TRBJ2-7; no definite D call. Trimming removed 0 bases at V and 3 bases at J, with 4 bases between. The CDR3 covers 12 residues. Per germline, CDR1 SGHRS and CDR2 YFSETQ. The CDR3 sequence: CASSLGDYEQYF. CDR3 DNA: TGCGCCAGCAGCTTGGGCGACTACGAGCAGTACTTC.

The chain uses TRBV12-3 or TRBV12-4 and TRBJ2-2; 8 bases fit TRBD1. J was trimmed by 7 bases and V by 3 bases; bases with no gene match: 4. The CDR3 runs 14 residues. CDR3 loop: CASSLAGGLGELFF. In DNA form, the CDR3 reads TGTGCCAGCAGTTTGGCAGGGGGCCTCGGGGAGCTGTTTTTT.

The chain's CDR3 is CATSDLGGSYNEQFF. The CDR3 DNA is TGTGCCACCAGTGATTTGGGGGGTTCCTACAATGAGCAGTTCTTC. This chain joins TRBV24-1 and TRBJ2-1, with D possibly being TRBD1 or TRBD2 (5 bases each). The ends were cut back, 0 bases at V and 1 base at J, with 6 bases in the middle. The CDR3 consists of 15 residues. CDR1 is KGHDR, CDR2 SFDVKD, per germline.

The chain combines TRBV10-3 with TRBJ2-2, with 7 bases that match TRBD1. Germline V gene lookup returns CDR1 ENHRY and CDR2 SYGVKD. V was pared by 3 bases and J by 2 bases, with 6 bases of the junction left unmatched. CDR3 size: 16 residues. The CDR3 DNA reads as TGTGCCATCAGTGATGAGGGACAGATAAACACCGGGGAGCTGTTTTTT. It translates to CAISDEGQINTGELFF.

This clonotype has more than one count but fewer than ten. J is TRBJ2-7 and V is TRBV7-2; D not certain. Germline V gene lookup returns CDR1 SGHTA and CDR2 FQGNSA. Trimming removed 1 base at V and 4 bases at J, with 14 bases between. The CDR3 has 15 residues. In nucleotides, the CDR3 is TGTGCCAGCAGCTTAGGAAGGCGAGGCACGTACGAGCAGTACTTC. It translates to CASSLGRRGTYEQYF.

The chain joins TRBV10-3 to TRBJ2-5; no definite D call. The CDR3 is made up of 12 amino acids. CDR1 is ENHRY, CDR2 SYGVKD, per germline. Between the trimmed V and J ends, which lost 8 bases and 4 bases, there was a span of 11 bases. CDR3 amino acids: CAIAPSGETQYF. The CDR3 region has the DNA TGTGCCATCGCACCCTCGGGAGAGACCCAGTACTTC.

The genes are TRBV6-2 or TRBV6-3 and TRBJ1-1; D unclear. The germline V and J ends were trimmed by 5 bases and 11 bases, with 15 bases remaining between them. The germline CDR1 and CDR2 sequences are MNHEY and SVGEGT. This CDR3 comprises 12 residues. The CDR3 protein is CASSRPKLWAFF. The CDR3 bases are TGTGCCAGCAGTCGGCCAAAACTTTGGGCTTTCTTT.

This clonotype was seen a few times. The chain carries TRBV4-2 and TRBJ2-5, with 9 nucleotides matching TRBD2. Germline CDR1 and CDR2: LGHNA and YNFKEQ. Losses at the gene ends were 1 base for V and 1 base for J; bases not matched to a gene: 4. The CDR3 contains 16 residues. This chain's CDR3 is CASSQGAGGGQETQYF. CDR3 sequence (DNA): TGTGCCAGCAGCCAAGGGGCGGGGGGGGGCCAAGAGACCCAGTACTTC.

There are many counts of this clonotype. The chain is built from TRBV5-1 and TRBJ2-2; 7 bases are a match to TRBD2. The CDR3 length is 18 residues. Germline V gives CDR1 SGHRS, CDR2 YFSETQ. V lost 2 bases to trimming and J lost 1 base; unmatched junction nucleotides: 11. The CDR3 nucleotides read TGCGCCAGCAGCTTAGTGGACGGCGGGGGACTGAACACCGGGGAGCTGTTTTTT. This codes for CASSLVDGGGLNTGELFF.

This clonotype was detected many times. The chain recombines TRBV11-2 with TRBJ2-1, with D unclear. Germline CDR1 is SGHAT and CDR2 is FQNNGV. This CDR3 spans 15 amino acids. The V end was cut by 8 bases, the J end by 0 bases, with 14 bases between. This CDR3 reads CASASDPSSYNEQFF. Here the CDR3 DNA reads TGTGCCAGCGCCTCTGACCCGTCCTCCTACAATGAGCAGTTCTTC. Full variable domain (rest looked up from reference TRBV11-2 and TRBJ2-1): EAGVAQSPRYKIIEKRQSVAFWCNPISGHATLYWYQQILGQGPKLLIQFQNNGVVDDSQLPKDRFSAERLKGVDSTLKIQPAKLEDSAVYLCASASDPSSYNEQFFGPGTRLTVL.

This clonotype was seen a handful of times. The chain joins TRBV20-1 to TRBJ2-2, with 12 bases aligning to TRBD2. The junction had 17 bases not matched to a gene; V was cut back by 2 bases and J by 4 bases. Looked up from germline, CDR1 is DFQATT and CDR2 is SNEGSKA (reference sequence). The CDR3 sequence is 20 residues long. The CDR3, as DNA: TGCAGTGCTAGACCCAAAAGGCTCGGGCTAGCGGGGGGGCTCACCGGGGAGCTGTTTTTT. Residues: CSARPKRLGLAGGLTGELFF.

The chain employs TRBV20-1 and TRBJ1-1; possible D gene TRBD1, 6 bases. Germline values: CDR1 DFQATT, CDR2 SNEGSKA (reference sequence). The V end was cut by 3 bases, the J end by 0 bases, with 8 bases between. This CDR3 contains 13 residues. CDR3 nucleotides: TGCAGTGCTAGGGGGGCCTTGAACACTGAAGCTTTCTTT. It codes for CSARGALNTEAFF.

This clonotype turned up a few times. The chain couples TRBV29-1 to TRBJ2-7; no firm D call. Germline V lookup: CDR1 SQVTM, CDR2 ANQGSEA. The CDR3 sequence is 12 residues long. V gave up 3 bases and J gave up 6 bases, with 12 bases separating them. The DNA for the CDR3 is TGCAGCGTTGATGTTGGGATCGGCGAGCAGTACTTC. The encoded protein is CSVDVGIGEQYF.

This clonotype was observed a handful of times. The chain has TRBV14 and TRBJ2-2; 10 nucleotides agree with TRBD2. The CDR3 loop spans 22 amino acids. CDR1 and CDR2 (germline): SGHDN, FVKESK. With V trimmed by 0 bases and J by 4 bases, 20 bases remained unmatched. CDR3 in amino acids: CASSQDRVLRLAGARGTGELFF. The DNA of the CDR3 is TGTGCCAGCAGCCAAGATCGGGTCTTGCGGCTAGCGGGGGCCCGGGGCACCGGGGAGCTGTTTTTT.

This clonotype was seen a few times. This chain joins TRBV6-5 and TRBJ2-7; D uncertain. The CDR3 length is 14 residues. V lost 0 bases, J lost 1 base, and 7 bases lay in between. Germline V CDR1 and CDR2: MNHEY, SVGAGI. This CDR3 reads CASSYSRASYEQYV. CDR3 sequence (DNA): TGTGCCAGCAGTTACTCTAGGGCGTCCTACGAGCAGTACGTC.

This clonotype has a handful of counts. V gene TRBV20-1 combines with J gene TRBJ2-5, with 7 bases fitting TRBD2. Germline V gene sequence: CDR1 DFQATT, CDR2 SNEGSKA (reference sequence). With V trimmed by 3 bases and J by 2 bases, 6 bases remained unmatched. This CDR3 contains 14 residues. Here the CDR3 reads CSASGGYRQETQYF. DNA for the CDR3: TGCAGTGCTAGCGGGGGGTACCGACAAGAGACCCAGTACTTC.

In its sample, this clonotype was seen many times. J is TRBJ1-2 and V is TRBV5-1, with D maybe TRBD1 (6 bases). This CDR3 has 14 residues. Germline V gives CDR1 SGHRS, CDR2 YFSETQ. V was clipped by 4 bases and J by 2 bases, with 12 bases between them. DNA for the CDR3: TGCGCCAGCAGCCCAGGGGAGGGGAACTATGGCTACACCTTC. Residues: CASSPGEGNYGYTF.

The chain recombines TRBV28 with TRBJ2-7, with 7 bases fitting TRBD1. This CDR3 has 14 residues. With 6 bases clipped from V and 2 bases from J, the junction kept 7 bases outside the gene matches. Per germline, CDR1 MDHEN and CDR2 SYDVKM. The CDR3 coding sequence is TGTGCCAGCAGCTCCGACAGGGTTCCCTACGAGCAGTACGTC. Amino acids: CASSSDRVPYEQYV.

This clonotype was picked up a small number of times. The V call is TRBV7-9, the J call TRBJ2-1; D perhaps matches TRBD2 (6 bases). Germline-derived CDR1 and CDR2 are SEHNR and FQNEAQ (reference sequence). V was clipped by 5 bases and J by 3 bases, with 11 bases between them. The CDR3 loop spans 14 amino acids. The CDR3 is CASSAPGVYNEQFF. Written as DNA, the CDR3 is TGTGCCAGCAGCGCGCCGGGAGTCTACAATGAGCAGTTCTTC.

The V and J genes are TRBV5-4 and TRBJ2-1; possibly TRBD2 for D (6 bases). The V gene lost 4 bases and the J gene lost 5 bases, with 16 bases spanning the gap. CDR3 length equals 15 residues. Germline V CDR1 and CDR2: SGHNT, YYREEE (reference sequence). The CDR3 loop reads CASSLGGEVNNEQFF. The CDR3 DNA is TGTGCCAGCAGCCTGGGCGGGGAGGTTAACAATGAGCAGTTCTTC.

The CDR3 DNA reads TGTGCCAGCAGTGCCCTTCCGGGACAGGTAACCTACGAGCAGTACTTC. Translating it yields CASSALPGQVTYEQYF. The chain links TRBV25-1 to TRBJ2-7; 8 nucleotides line up with TRBD1. This CDR3 contains 16 residues. V was pared by 4 bases and J by 2 bases, with 10 bases of the junction left unmatched. Germline CDR1 and CDR2: MGHDK and SYGVNS.

The V gene is TRBV14, the J gene TRBJ1-1; D is possibly TRBD1 (5 bases). V lost 3 bases to trimming and J lost 1 base, with 12 bases between them. Germline-derived CDR1 and CDR2 are SGHDN and FVKESK. This CDR3 is 15 amino acids long. The CDR3 region is CASSHHWGPNTEAFF. The CDR3 DNA is TGTGCCAGCAGCCATCATTGGGGACCGAACACTGAAGCTTTCTTT. The whole variable domain, filled in from reference TRBV14 and TRBJ1-1, reads EAGVTQFPSHSVIEKGQTVTLRCDPISGHDNLYWYRRVMGKEIKFLLHFVKESKQDESGMPNNRFLAERTGGTYSTLKVQPAELEDSGVYFCASSHHWGPNTEAFFGQGTRLTVV.